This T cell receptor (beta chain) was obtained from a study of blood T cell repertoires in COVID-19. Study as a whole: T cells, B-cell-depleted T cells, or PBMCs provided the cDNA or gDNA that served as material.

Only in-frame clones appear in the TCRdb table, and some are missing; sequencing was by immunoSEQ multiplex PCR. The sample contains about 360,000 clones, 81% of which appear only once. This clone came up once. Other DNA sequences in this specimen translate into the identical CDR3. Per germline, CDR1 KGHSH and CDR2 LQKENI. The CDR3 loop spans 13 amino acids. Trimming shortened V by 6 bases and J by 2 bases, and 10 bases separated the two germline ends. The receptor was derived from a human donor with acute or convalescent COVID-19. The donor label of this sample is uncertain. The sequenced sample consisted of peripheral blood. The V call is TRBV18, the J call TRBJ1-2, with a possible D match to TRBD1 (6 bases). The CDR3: CASSGQGNYGYTF. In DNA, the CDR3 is TGTGCCAGCTCGGGTCAGGGGAACTATGGCTACACCTTC.